This paragraph reports one TCR beta chain. The target antigen is unknown. Co-extracted RNA and DNA came from about 19-30 mg of unsorted bulk tissue. The investigators made TCR beta cDNA from about 500 ng total RNA, using a constant-region primer. Libraries for TCR beta were built through three nested multiplex PCR rounds, which together made up a slightly modified ARM-PCR procedure. For around 11 cycles apiece, the opening two PCR rounds ran with TRBV1-TRBV30 forward primers and a C-beta reverse primer. TCRdb re-analysed the multiplex PCR reads in MiXCR, keeping a single row per CDR3 protein. The sample has roughly 70,000 distinct CDR3 sequences, over 60% seen once. This record belongs to a study of tumor-infiltrating lymphocytes in primary liver carcinoma. Study background: Spanning 4.2 to 10 cm, the tumors were T1-T3 N0M0. Whole-study results and caveats: Tumor top-250-clone fraction significantly exceeded that of blood (p = 0.039). Only about 7-25% of top clones were detected in each of the five tumor regions.

J gave up 5 bases and V 11 bases, and 10 bases lay outside the gene matches. Germline V gene lookup returns CDR1 MNHNY and CDR2 SVGAGI (reference sequence). The CDR3 totals 13 residues. The TCR sequence derives from a man in his forties with primary liver carcinoma and hepatitis B virus infection. Sample: liver tumor tissue from sampling region 4. The subset is: tumor region T4, right-lateral pole. The rearrangement uses TRBV6-6 and TRBJ1-1; 8 nucleotides align to TRBD1. CDR3 protein: CACSTGGTTEAFF. Written as DNA, the CDR3 is TGTGCCTGTAGCACAGGGGGGACTACTGAAGCTTTCTTT.